This T cell receptor beta chain was sequenced in a study of T cell repertoires in cytomegalovirus infection. Notes on this clonotype: The antigen is unknown.

Each CDR3 protein gets one entry after TCRdb re-called the reads with MiXCR. The repertoire has around 50,000 distinct CDR3 sequences, 20% to 25% of them found once; the top ten carry more than 20%. General study results and limits: CMV-specific HLA-C-restricted TCR beta clonotypes dominated the ex vivo response. Of the TCR beta families, the public ones yielded a cumulative frequency that identified carriers of CMV plus the relevant HLA.

This receptor was obtained from a human donor in good health (CMV status not recorded). Some clones in this sample may be carry-over from other donors' samples. The material sequenced was CD8+ T cells from cultured PBMCs, taken from culture after CMV antigen stimulation.

CDR3 nucleotides: TGTGCCAGCAGCCCACCGCAACCCGGGACAGCTAATCAGCCCCAGCATTTT. Translating it yields CASSPPQPGTANQPQHF. The rearrangement uses TRBV27 and TRBJ1-5, with 7 bases aligning to TRBD1. Germline CDR1 and CDR2: MNHEY and SMNVEV (reference sequence). This CDR3 comprises 17 residues. V shed 6 bases, J shed 4 bases, and the junction held 15 bases outside the gene matches.